Presented here are 13 T cell receptor beta chains from one specimen sequenced in a study of beta chain features in type 1 diabetes. Investigators reverse transcribed all isolated RNA, so they sequenced expressed TCRB transcripts. The method was immunoSEQ multiplex PCR; TCRdb's version includes in-frame clones alone and lacks a portion of them. Altogether 250,000 to 350,000 clones are present, 14% being singletons, with the ten largest covering 6.7%. The sample consisted of central memory CD4+ T cells from blood. The source is a man in his thirties or forties in good health.

This chain uses TRBV4-3 with TRBJ2-1; no clear D gene. Between the trimmed V and J ends, which lost 0 bases and 0 bases, there was a span of 12 bases. Germline V gene data show CDR1 as LGHNA and CDR2 as YSLEER. The CDR3 contains 17 residues. The CDR3 DNA is TGCGCCAGCAGCCAAGAGCACCTCTTTAGCTCCTACAATGAGCAGTTCTTC. Its translation is CASSQEHLFSSYNEQFF.

This clone was counted at least ten times. CDR3 residues: CSGGGDRVAEAFF. CDR3 bases: TGCAGCGGTGGGGGCGACAGGGTCGCTGAAGCTTTCTTT. The V gene is TRBV29-1, the J gene TRBJ1-1; TRBD1 agrees at 7 bases. The CDR3 loop spans 13 amino acids. From germline, CDR1 is SQVTM and CDR2 ANQGSEA. J was trimmed by 6 bases and V by 7 bases; bases with no gene match: 11.

This clone turned up a few times. The V call is TRBV5-1, the J call TRBJ2-7; unclear D gene. This CDR3 has 15 residues. The V end was cut by 2 bases, the J end by 5 bases, with 17 bases between. The V gene's germline CDR1 is SGHRS and CDR2 YFSETQ. The CDR3 reads CASSFPMSGLDEQYF. CDR3 nucleotide sequence: TGCGCCAGCAGCTTCCCTATGTCTGGGCTGGACGAGCAGTACTTC.

This chain uses TRBV7-9 with TRBJ2-1, with D possibly matching TRBD2 (6 bases). Trimming cost V 5 bases and J 2 bases, with 19 bases left between them. This CDR3 has 17 amino acids. Germline-derived CDR1 and CDR2 are SEHNR and FQNEAQ (reference sequence). The CDR3 here is CASSAQRGLLAYNEQFF. CDR3 bases: TGTGCCAGCAGCGCACAAAGGGGACTTCTGGCCTACAATGAGCAGTTCTTC.

In DNA, the CDR3 is TGTGCCAGCAGCTTAGGTGCGGGGGGGCACTACGAGCAGTACTTC. Protein product: CASSLGAGGHYEQYF. The chain uses TRBV7-8 and TRBJ2-7; 9 nucleotides line up with TRBD2. Germline V gene data show CDR1 as SGHVS and CDR2 as FQNEAQ. The CDR3 extends over 15 amino acids. Trimming took 1 base from V and 3 from J; bases not matched to a gene: 4.

This clone came up a few times. The genes are TRBV5-4 and TRBJ1-2, with TRBD1 matching 9 bases. With V trimmed by 3 bases and J by 7 bases, 10 bases remained unmatched. This CDR3 contains 15 residues. From germline, CDR1 is SGHNT and CDR2 YYREEE (reference sequence). The CDR3 region is CASSSKQGALGGYTF. The CDR3, as DNA: TGTGCCAGCAGCTCCAAACAGGGGGCCTTAGGTGGCTACACCTTC.

This clone has only a few counts. This chain connects TRBV6-1 to TRBJ1-2; D is unclear. V dropped 1 base and J dropped 5 bases, with 5 bases sitting between them. There are 12 residues in the CDR3. Germline loops: CDR1 MNHNS, CDR2 SASEGT. CDR3 in amino acids: CASSEVGYGYTF. CDR3 nucleotides: TGTGCCAGCAGTGAAGTTGGGTATGGCTACACCTTC.

The genes are TRBV27 and TRBJ1-1; D unclear. CDR3 length equals 13 residues. CDR1 MNHEY and CDR2 SMNVEV come from the germline V gene (reference sequence). Trimming stripped 1 base from V and 6 bases from J, with 9 bases between. The CDR3 here is CASSLYGLAEAFF. The CDR3 DNA reads as TGTGCCAGCAGTTTATATGGGCTGGCTGAAGCTTTCTTT.

The gene calls are TRBV28 and TRBJ1-2, with D perhaps matching TRBD1 (6 bases). The CDR3 is made up of 15 amino acids. V was shortened by 4 bases and J by 3 bases, with 15 bases between the two germline ends. Germline CDR1 and CDR2: MDHEN and SYDVKM. The CDR3, as DNA: TGTGCCAGCAGTTCTGTTCGGACAGATCACTATGGCTACACCTTC. This encodes CASSSVRTDHYGYTF.

The V call is TRBV4-3, the J call TRBJ2-1; 8 bases fit TRBD2. The CDR3 consists of 17 residues. The junction had 12 bases not matched to a gene; V was cut back by 0 bases and J by 8 bases. In germline, CDR1 is LGHNA, CDR2 YSLEER. CDR3 nucleotide sequence: TGCGCCAGCAGCCAAGAAAGGGGCGGGGGGTCCAGGTATGAGCAGTTCTTC. Translation: CASSQERGGGSRYEQFF.

This clone was counted once. The chain employs TRBV6-5 and TRBJ1-1; 8 bases agree with TRBD1. This CDR3 spans 15 amino acids. The V gene end was trimmed by 2 bases and the J gene end by 2 bases; junction bases not matched to a gene: 4. Per the germline V gene, CDR1 is MNHEY and CDR2 is SVGAGI. The CDR3 coding sequence is TGTGCCAGCAGTTACGGGGACAGGCCAAACACTGAAGCTTTCTTT. Protein product: CASSYGDRPNTEAFF.

The rearrangement uses TRBV6-1 and TRBJ1-5; D not resolved. This CDR3 contains 11 residues. With 7 bases removed from V and 6 bases from J, the gap between germline ends came to 7 bases. Germline V CDR1 and CDR2: MNHNS, SASEGT. DNA for the CDR3: TGTGCCAGCAAAGGCGGTCAGCCCCAGCATTTT. Its translation: CASKGGQPQHF.

The sample holds a few counts of this clone. The V call is TRBV15, the J call TRBJ1-2; D is perhaps TRBD1 (5 bases). Germline-derived CDR1 and CDR2 are LNHNV and YYDKDF (reference sequence). Trimming took 5 bases from V and 8 from J, leaving 15 bases between them. The CDR3 is made up of 13 amino acids. CDR3 bases: TGTGCCACCAGCCCCGACGGGGGAAGGGGCTACACCTTC. Residues: CATSPDGGRGYTF.